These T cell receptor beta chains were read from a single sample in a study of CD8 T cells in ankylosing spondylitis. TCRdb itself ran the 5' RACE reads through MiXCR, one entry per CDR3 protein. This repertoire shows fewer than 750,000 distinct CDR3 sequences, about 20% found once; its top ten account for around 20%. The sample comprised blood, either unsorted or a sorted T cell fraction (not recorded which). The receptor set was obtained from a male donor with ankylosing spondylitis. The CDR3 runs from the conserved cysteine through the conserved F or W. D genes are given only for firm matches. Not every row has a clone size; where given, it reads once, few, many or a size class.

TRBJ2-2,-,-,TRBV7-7,TGTGCCAGCAGCCCCACGGCCGCGGGCACCGGGGAGCTGTTTTTT,CASSPTAAGTGELFF
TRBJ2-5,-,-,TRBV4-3,TGCGCCAGCAGCCAGGATCACGAGTTCCAAGAGACCCAGTACTTC,CASSQDHEFQETQYF
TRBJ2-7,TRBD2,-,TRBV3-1,TGTGCCAGCAGCCAAGATTTCGCTAGCGGAGTCTACGAGCAGTACTTC,CASSQDFASGVYEQYF
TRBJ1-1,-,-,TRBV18,TGTGCCAGCTCACCATACGCGGCGAACACTGAAGCTTTCTTT,CASSPYAANTEAFF
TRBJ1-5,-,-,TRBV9,TGTGCCAGCAGCGTAGAAGGGACACGCAATCAGCCCCAGCATTTT,CASSVEGTRNQPQHF
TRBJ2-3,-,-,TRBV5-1,TGCGCCAGCAGCTCGGCGGGGTGGGACACAGATACGCAGTATTTT,CASSSAGWDTDTQYF
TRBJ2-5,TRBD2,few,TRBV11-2,TGTGCCAGCAGCTTAGTCCGGGGGGGCCGAGGAGAGACCCAGTACTTC,CASSLVRGGRGETQYF
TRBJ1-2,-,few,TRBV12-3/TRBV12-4,TGTGCCAGCAGTTTAGGGAGGTCCTACTATAACTATGGCTACACCTTC,CASSLGRSYYNYGYTF
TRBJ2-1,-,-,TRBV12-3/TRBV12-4,TGTGCCAGCAGACCTGAAGGGCTAGGGTACAATGAGCAGTTCTTC,CASRPEGLGYNEQFF
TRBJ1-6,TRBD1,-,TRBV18,TGTGCCAGCTCACCGGACAGGGTTAATTCACCCCTCCACTTT,CASSPDRVNSPLHF
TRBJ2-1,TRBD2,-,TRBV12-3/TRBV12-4,TGTGCCAGCAGTGCCCCGGGACTAGCGGGAGTGGGGCAGTTCTTC,CASSAPGLAGVGQFF
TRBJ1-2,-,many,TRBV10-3,TGTGCCATCATGAGCCCACCTAACTATGGCTACACCTTC,CAIMSPPNYGYTF
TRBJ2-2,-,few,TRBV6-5,TGTGCCAGCAGTAACCGGTGGGACACCGGGGAGCTGTTTTTT,CASSNRWDTGELFF
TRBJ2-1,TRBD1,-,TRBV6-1,TGTGCCAGCAGTGAAGGCCGGAAGACAGGGTGGAATGAGCAGTTCTTC,CASSEGRKTGWNEQFF
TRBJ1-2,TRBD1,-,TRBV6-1,TGTGCCAGCAGTGAAATTGTCAGGGGGTCTAACTATGGCTACACCTTC,CASSEIVRGSNYGYTF
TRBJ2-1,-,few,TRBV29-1,TGCAGCGTTGAGGGGGTTGCCAGGAGCTCCTACAATGAGCAGTTCTTC,CSVEGVARSSYNEQFF
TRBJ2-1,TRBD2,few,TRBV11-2,TGTGCCAGCAGCCCCGCAGTCTCCCTTGCGGGAGATTTCGACAATGAGCAGTTCTTC,CASSPAVSLAGDFDNEQFF
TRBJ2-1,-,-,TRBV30,TGTGCCTGGTCCCGGGGCTACAATGAGCAGTTCTTC,CAWSRGYNEQFF
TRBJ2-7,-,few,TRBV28,TGTGCCAGCAGTTTACTAGTCTACGAGCAGTACTTC,CASSLLVYEQYF
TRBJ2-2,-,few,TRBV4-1,TGCGCCAGCAGCCATGCTCCGAACACCGGGGAGCTGTTTTTT,CASSHAPNTGELFF
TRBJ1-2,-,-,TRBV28,TGTGCCAGCAGTAACAGGGCCTTTGGCTACACCTTC,CASSNRAFGYTF
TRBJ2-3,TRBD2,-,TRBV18,TGTGCCAGCTCAACCGGACTAGCGCGAAATACGCAGTATTTT,CASSTGLARNTQYF
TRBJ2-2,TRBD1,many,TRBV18,TGTGCCAGCTCACCCGGACAGGTGAACACCGGGGAGCTGTTTTTT,CASSPGQVNTGELFF
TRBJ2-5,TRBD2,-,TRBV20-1,TGCAGTGCTAGTCGGTCTAGCGGGGGAAACCAAGAGACCCAGTACTTC,CSASRSSGGNQETQYF
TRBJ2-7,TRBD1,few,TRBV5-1,TGCGCCAGCAGCTTAGAGACAGGGGGAACCTACGAGCAGTACTTC,CASSLETGGTYEQYF
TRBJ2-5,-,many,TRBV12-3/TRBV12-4,TGTGCCAGCAGCTGGGACGGCGAAGAGACCCAGTACTTC,CASSWDGEETQYF
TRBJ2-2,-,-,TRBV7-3,TGTGCCAGCAGCCCCGAGCGGTATGGGACCGGGGAGCTGTTTTTT,CASSPERYGTGELFF